Following are 19 T cell receptor beta chains from one sample sequenced in a study of T cells after yellow fever vaccination. TCRdb fed the 5' RACE reads into MiXCR, producing one record per CDR3 protein. This sample has 450,000 to 600,000 distinct CDR3 sequences; 17% occur once, and the top ten carry approximately 15%. Sequencing was performed on PBMCs, taken about 5 days after the first yellow fever vaccination. The receptors were sampled from a man aged 18 to 30 who received the YFV17D yellow fever vaccine.

In its sample, this clonotype was seen a few times. The V and J genes are TRBV20-1 and TRBJ1-3; maybe TRBD1 (6 bases). The V gene's germline CDR1 is DFQATT and CDR2 SNEGSKA (reference sequence). Trimming pared 0 bases from V and 4 bases from J, leaving 13 bases between. The CDR3 covers 15 residues. The chain's CDR3 is CSARDQAGAGNTIYF. The CDR3 nucleotides read TGCAGTGCTAGAGATCAGGCAGGGGCAGGAAACACCATATATTTT.

The chain employs TRBV28 and TRBJ2-3, with TRBD1 identical over 11 bases. Germline V gene lookup returns CDR1 MDHEN and CDR2 SYDVKM. This CDR3 is 15 amino acids long. V gave up 7 bases and J gave up 3 bases; unmatched junction bases: 6. This CDR3 reads CASTSGTGGTDTQYF. Here the CDR3 DNA reads TGTGCCAGCACCTCCGGGACAGGGGGGACAGATACGCAGTATTTT. Using reference TRBV28 and TRBJ2-3 for the parts outside the CDR3, the full variable domain is DVKVTQSSRYLVKRTGEKVFLECVQDMDHENMFWYRQDPGLGLRLIYFSYDVKMKEKGDIPEGYSVSREKKERFSLILESASTNQTSMYLCASTSGTGGTDTQYFGPGTRLTVL.

The CDR3 loop is CASAPPAGGRNEQFF. CDR3 coding DNA: TGTGCCAGCGCTCCCCCGGCGGGGGGAAGGAATGAGCAGTTCTTC. The chain carries TRBV12-3 or TRBV12-4 and TRBJ2-1, with 8 bases matching TRBD2. The V segment lost 8 bases and the J segment 7 bases; nucleotides outside the gene matches: 13. The CDR3 loop spans 15 amino acids.

The rearrangement uses TRBV14 and TRBJ2-1; possible D gene TRBD1, 6 bases. Trimming stripped 4 bases from V and 0 bases from J, with 13 bases between. The germline CDR1 and CDR2 sequences are SGHDN and FVKESK. This CDR3 comprises 16 residues. The CDR3 spells CASSPEDSPSYNEQFF. As DNA, the CDR3 is TGTGCCAGCAGCCCAGAGGACAGCCCCTCCTACAATGAGCAGTTCTTC. The entire variable domain, with the rest obtained from reference TRBV14 and TRBJ2-1, is as follows: EAGVTQFPSHSVIEKGQTVTLRCDPISGHDNLYWYRRVMGKEIKFLLHFVKESKQDESGMPNNRFLAERTGGTYSTLKVQPAELEDSGVYFCASSPEDSPSYNEQFFGPGTRLTVL.

The rearrangement links TRBV5-1 to TRBJ1-1, with D uncertain. The CDR3 contains 14 residues. Germline assignment: CDR1 SGHRS and CDR2 YFSETQ. Trimming removed 5 bases from V and 0 bases from J, with 11 bases in between. This chain's CDR3 is CASSQDGLNTEAFF. As DNA, the CDR3 is TGCGCCAGCAGTCAGGACGGCCTGAACACTGAAGCTTTCTTT.

This clonotype has only a few counts. The chain recombines TRBV27 with TRBJ1-3; D is perhaps TRBD1 (6 bases). Germline values: CDR1 MNHEY, CDR2 SMNVEV (reference sequence). The CDR3 is made up of 14 amino acids. The V end lost 8 bases, the J end lost 4 bases, and 15 bases lay between the germline ends. The CDR3 coding sequence is TGTGCCAGCCGCCCCAGGGGTGCAGGAAACACCATATATTTT. Amino acid sequence: CASRPRGAGNTIYF.

This clonotype was observed a single time. The chain links TRBV9 to TRBJ2-3; D remains unclear. The germline V and J ends were trimmed by 0 bases and 2 bases, with 7 bases remaining between them. The CDR3 runs to 14 residues. CDR1 SGDLS and CDR2 YYNGEE come from the germline V gene. The CDR3 bases are TGTGCCAGCAGCGTAGTAGGGCCCACAGATACGCAGTATTTT. Protein product: CASSVVGPTDTQYF.

This chain links TRBV18 with TRBJ2-5; 8 positions agree with TRBD2. The germline V gene encodes CDR1 KGHSH and CDR2 LQKENI. V shed 2 bases, J shed 2 bases, and the junction held 7 bases outside the gene matches. The CDR3 runs to 16 residues. The DNA of the CDR3 is TGTGCCAGCTCACCAGGGACTAGTTCCGTTCAAGAGACCCAGTACTTC. Its translation is CASSPGTSSVQETQYF.

The J gene is TRBJ2-3, the V gene TRBV7-7; no definite D call. This CDR3 spans 15 amino acids. CDR1 and CDR2 (germline): SSHAT, FNYEAQ (reference sequence). V was trimmed by 5 bases and J by 2 bases, leaving 14 bases between them. CDR3 amino acids: CASSPQLVNTDTQYF. The CDR3 DNA reads TGTGCCAGCAGCCCGCAGCTTGTGAACACAGATACGCAGTATTTT.

This clonotype was detected a few times. The chain is built from TRBV9 and TRBJ2-4; D possibly corresponds to TRBD2 (6 bases). CDR3 length: 15 residues. V was trimmed by 4 bases and J by 8 bases, leaving 19 bases between them. The germline V gene has CDR1 SGDLS and CDR2 YYNGEE. CDR3 nucleotide sequence: TGTGCCAGCAGCCTGTCGGGACTCACTAGGGACATTCAGTACTTC. Protein sequence: CASSLSGLTRDIQYF. Full variable domain (missing parts from reference TRBV9 and TRBJ2-4): DSGVTQTPKHLITATGQRVTLRCSPRSGDLSVYWYQQSLDQGLQFLIQYYNGEERAKGNILERFSAQQFPDLHSELNLSSLELGDSALYFCASSLSGLTRDIQYFGAGTRLSVL.

This clonotype has only a few counts. This chain connects TRBV7-4 to TRBJ2-7; D may be TRBD1 or TRBD2 (6 bases each). V shed 10 bases and J shed 7 bases, with 23 bases lying between them. This CDR3 is built from 14 residues. Germline assignment: CDR1 SGHVT and CDR2 SQSDAQ. CDR3 in amino acids: CATPLRGRSREQYV. CDR3 DNA: TGTGCCACTCCCCTACGGGGGCGAAGTCGGGAGCAGTACGTC.

The sample holds a few counts of this clonotype. The germline gene is not matched at one end of the junction; a read error may be the cause. The CDR3 sequence: CASSLGQPTNEKLFF. DNA for the CDR3: TGCGCCAGCAGTTTGGGACAGCCAACTAATGAAAAACTGTTTTTT. The rearrangement joins TRBV5-1 to TRBJ1-4; 7 nucleotides agree with TRBD1. The germline gives CDR1 SGHRS, CDR2 YFSETQ. The CDR3 is 15 residues long.

This clonotype has more than one count but fewer than ten. The chain couples TRBV11-2 to TRBJ1-1; D gene ambiguous. From germline, CDR1 is SGHAT and CDR2 FQNNGV. The CDR3 runs to 12 residues. The V gene lost 7 bases and the J gene lost 4 bases, with 10 bases spanning the gap. In DNA, the CDR3 is TGTGCCAGCACCCCTTTGGGCACTGAAGCTTTCTTT. Its protein product is CASTPLGTEAFF.

V is TRBV7-9 and J is TRBJ1-4; D is unresolved. Germline CDR1 SEHNR, CDR2 FQNEAQ (reference sequence). The length of the CDR3 is 14 residues. V shed 5 bases and J shed 3 bases, with 10 bases lying between them. CDR3 coding DNA: TGTGCCAGCAGCGTCCGGGTCCCTAATGAAAAACTGTTTTTT. Translating it yields CASSVRVPNEKLFF.

The chain combines TRBV6-5 with TRBJ2-2; D is possibly TRBD2 (5 bases). This CDR3 region has 16 residues. Trimming left V 0 bases short and J 9 bases short, with 17 bases between. CDR1 MNHEY and CDR2 SVGAGI come from the germline V gene. In DNA, the CDR3 is TGTGCCAGCAGTTACTCGAAGTATCGGGGTAAAAGGGAGCTGTTTTTT. It is translated as CASSYSKYRGKRELFF.

This chain connects TRBV12-3 or TRBV12-4 to TRBJ1-2, with D unresolved. The CDR3 consists of 12 residues. V shed 4 bases and J shed 3 bases, with 6 bases lying between them. The CDR3 loop reads CASSSQHYGYTF. The CDR3 nucleotides are TGTGCCAGCAGTTCCCAACACTATGGCTACACCTTC.

This clonotype was counted between two and nine times. The V and J genes are TRBV7-2 and TRBJ2-3; D uncertain. Germline CDR1 reads SGHTA; CDR2 reads FQGNSA. This CDR3 contains 13 residues. The ends were cut back, 1 base at V and 10 bases at J, with 12 bases in the middle. The CDR3 DNA is TGTGCCAGCAGCTTAGAATTAGAAGTAGCGCAGTATTTT. Translating gives CASSLELEVAQYF.

This clonotype was observed a few times. The chain recombines TRBV7-2 with TRBJ2-7; 9 bases map to TRBD1. Per germline, CDR1 SGHTA and CDR2 FQGNSA. V lost 7 bases, J lost 2 bases, and 6 bases stayed unmatched. This CDR3 has 14 residues. This CDR3 reads CASKPGQGPYEQYF. The CDR3 region has the DNA TGTGCCAGCAAACCGGGACAGGGCCCCTACGAGCAGTACTTC.

V and J are TRBV5-1 and TRBJ2-3; D gene ambiguous. CDR3 length: 14 amino acids. V was clipped by 0 bases and J by 1 base, with 6 bases between them. CDR1 is SGHRS, CDR2 YFSETQ, per germline. CDR3 in DNA: TGCGCCAGCAGCTTGGCCTTGCGCACAGATACGCAGTATTTT. Amino acids: CASSLALRTDTQYF.